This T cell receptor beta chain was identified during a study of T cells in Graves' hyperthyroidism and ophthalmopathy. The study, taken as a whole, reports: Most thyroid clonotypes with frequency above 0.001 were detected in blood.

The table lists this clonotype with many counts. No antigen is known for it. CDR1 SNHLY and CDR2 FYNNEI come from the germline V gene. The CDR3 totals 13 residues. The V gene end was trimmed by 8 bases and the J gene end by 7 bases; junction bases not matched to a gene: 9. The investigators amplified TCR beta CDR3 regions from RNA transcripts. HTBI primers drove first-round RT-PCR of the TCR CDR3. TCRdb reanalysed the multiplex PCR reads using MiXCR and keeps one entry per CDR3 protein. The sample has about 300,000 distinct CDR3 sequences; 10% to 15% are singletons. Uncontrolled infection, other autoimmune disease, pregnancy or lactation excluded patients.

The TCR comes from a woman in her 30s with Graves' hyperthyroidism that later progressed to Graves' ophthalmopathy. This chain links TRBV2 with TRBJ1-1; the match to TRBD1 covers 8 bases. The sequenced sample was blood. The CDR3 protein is CASQDRESVEAFF. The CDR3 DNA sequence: TGTGCCAGCCAGGACAGGGAATCTGTTGAAGCTTTCTTT. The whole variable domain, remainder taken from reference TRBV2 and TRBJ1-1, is EPEVTQTPSHQVTQMGQEVILRCVPISNHLYFYWYRQILGQKVEFLVSFYNNEISEKSEIFDDQFSVERPDGSNFTLKIRSTKLEDSAMYFCASQDRESVEAFFGQGTRLTVV.